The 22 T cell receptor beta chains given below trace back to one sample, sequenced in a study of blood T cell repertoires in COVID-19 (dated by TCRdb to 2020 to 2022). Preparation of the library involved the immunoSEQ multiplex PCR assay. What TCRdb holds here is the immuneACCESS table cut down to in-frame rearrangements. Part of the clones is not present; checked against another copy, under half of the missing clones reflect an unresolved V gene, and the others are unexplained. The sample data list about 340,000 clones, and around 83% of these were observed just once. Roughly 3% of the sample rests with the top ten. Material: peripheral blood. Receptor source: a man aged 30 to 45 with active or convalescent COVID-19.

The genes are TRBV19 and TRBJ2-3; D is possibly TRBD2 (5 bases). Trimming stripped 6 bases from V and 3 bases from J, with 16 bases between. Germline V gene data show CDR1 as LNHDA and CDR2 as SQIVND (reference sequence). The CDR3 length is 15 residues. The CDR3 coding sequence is TGTGCCAGTAGCCAAACCCCAGCGGTAACAGATACGCAGTATTTT. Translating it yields CASSQTPAVTDTQYF.

In DNA, the CDR3 is TGTGCCAGCAGCACGGCCCTGCGGGCCCCAGATACGCAGTATTTT. Its translation: CASSTALRAPDTQYF. This sequence joins TRBV7-2 and TRBJ2-3; maybe TRBD2 (5 bases). The CDR3 loop spans 15 amino acids. Germline V CDR1 and CDR2: SGHTA, FQGNSA. V was shortened by 5 bases and J by 4 bases, with 16 bases between the two germline ends.

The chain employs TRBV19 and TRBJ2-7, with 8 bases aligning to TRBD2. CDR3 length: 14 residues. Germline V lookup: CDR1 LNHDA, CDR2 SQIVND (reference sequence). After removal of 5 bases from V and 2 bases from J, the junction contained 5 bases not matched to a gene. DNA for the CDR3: TGTGCCAGTAGTCCCGGGGGGGATACCTACGAGCAGTACTTC. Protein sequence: CASSPGGDTYEQYF.

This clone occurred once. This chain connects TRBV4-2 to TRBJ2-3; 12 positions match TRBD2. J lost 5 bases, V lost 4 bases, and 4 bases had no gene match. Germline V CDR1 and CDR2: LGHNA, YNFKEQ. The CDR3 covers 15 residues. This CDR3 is CASSPGGLAGDTQYF. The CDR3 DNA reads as TGTGCCAGCAGCCCCGGGGGACTAGCGGGAGATACGCAGTATTTT.

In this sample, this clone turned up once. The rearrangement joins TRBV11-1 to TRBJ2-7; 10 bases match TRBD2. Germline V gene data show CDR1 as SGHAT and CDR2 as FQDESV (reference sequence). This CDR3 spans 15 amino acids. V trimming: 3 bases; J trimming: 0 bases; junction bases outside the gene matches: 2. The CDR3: CASSFSGGHSYEQYF. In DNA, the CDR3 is TGTGCCAGCAGCTTTAGCGGGGGGCACTCCTACGAGCAGTACTTC.

CDR3 amino acids: CASGEPGQRLFCTF. CDR3 nucleotides: TGCGCCAGCGGGGAACCGGGACAGCGTTTATTCTGCACCTTC. The genes are TRBV4-1 and TRBJ1-2, with 7 bases aligning to TRBD1. This CDR3 is 14 amino acids long. Germline CDR1 reads MGHRA; CDR2 reads YSYEKL. With V trimmed by 8 bases and J by 13 bases, 19 bases remained unmatched.

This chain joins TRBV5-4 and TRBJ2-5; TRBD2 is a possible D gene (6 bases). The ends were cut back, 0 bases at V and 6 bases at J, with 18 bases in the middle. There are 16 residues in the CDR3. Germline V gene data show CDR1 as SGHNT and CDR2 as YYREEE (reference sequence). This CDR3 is CASSLESTGGSKTQYF. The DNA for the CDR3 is TGTGCCAGCAGCTTGGAGTCTACCGGGGGATCGAAGACCCAGTACTTC. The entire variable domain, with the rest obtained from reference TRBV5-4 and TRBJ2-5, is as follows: ETGVTQSPTHLIKTRGQQVTLRCSSQSGHNTVSWYQQALGQGPQFIFQYYREEENGRGNFPPRFSGLQFPNYSSELNVNALELDDSALYLCASSLESTGGSKTQYFGPGTRLLVL.

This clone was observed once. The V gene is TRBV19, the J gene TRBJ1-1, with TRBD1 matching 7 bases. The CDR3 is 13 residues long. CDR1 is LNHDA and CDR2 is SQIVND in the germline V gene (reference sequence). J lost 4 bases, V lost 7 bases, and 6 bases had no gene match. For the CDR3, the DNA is TGTGCCAGTACCCTGGGACAGCCCACTGAAGCTTTCTTT. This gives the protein CASTLGQPTEAFF.

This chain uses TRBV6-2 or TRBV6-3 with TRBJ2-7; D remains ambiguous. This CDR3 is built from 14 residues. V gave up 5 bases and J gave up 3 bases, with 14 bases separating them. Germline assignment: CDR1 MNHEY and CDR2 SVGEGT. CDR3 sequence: CASSVSSQYYEQYF. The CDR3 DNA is TGTGCCAGCAGTGTTAGCAGTCAGTACTACGAGCAGTACTTC.

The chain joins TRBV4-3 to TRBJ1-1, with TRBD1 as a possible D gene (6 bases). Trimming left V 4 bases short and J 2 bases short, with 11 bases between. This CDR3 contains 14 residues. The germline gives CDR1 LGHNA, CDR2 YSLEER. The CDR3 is CASSPSDRNTEAFF. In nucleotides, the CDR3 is TGCGCCAGCAGCCCCTCGGACAGAAACACTGAAGCTTTCTTT.

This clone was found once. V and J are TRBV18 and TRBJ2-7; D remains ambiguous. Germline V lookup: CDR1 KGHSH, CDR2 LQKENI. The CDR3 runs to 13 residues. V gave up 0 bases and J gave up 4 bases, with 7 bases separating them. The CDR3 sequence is CASSPPTDYEQYF. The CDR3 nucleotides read TGTGCCAGCTCACCACCAACAGATTACGAGCAGTACTTC. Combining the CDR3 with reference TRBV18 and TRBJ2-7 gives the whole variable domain NAGVMQNPRHLVRRRGQEARLRCSPMKGHSHVYWYRQLPEEGLKFMVYLQKENIIDESGMPKERFSAEFPKEGPSILRIQQVVRGDSAAYFCASSPPTDYEQYFGPGTRLTVT.

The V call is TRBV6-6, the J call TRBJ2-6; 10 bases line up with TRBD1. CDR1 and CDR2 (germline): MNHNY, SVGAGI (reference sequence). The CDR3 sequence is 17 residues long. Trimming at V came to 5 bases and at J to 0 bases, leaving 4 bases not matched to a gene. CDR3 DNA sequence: TGTGCCAGCAGTCCGGGACAGGGGAGCTCTGGGGCCAACGTCCTGACTTTC. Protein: CASSPGQGSSGANVLTF.

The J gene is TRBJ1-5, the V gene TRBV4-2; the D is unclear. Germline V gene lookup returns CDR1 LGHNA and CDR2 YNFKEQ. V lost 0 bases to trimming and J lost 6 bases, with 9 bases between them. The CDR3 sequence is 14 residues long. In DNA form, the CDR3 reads TGTGCCAGCAGCCAAGAAAGGGAGCTTCAGCCCCAGCATTTT. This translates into CASSQERELQPQHF.

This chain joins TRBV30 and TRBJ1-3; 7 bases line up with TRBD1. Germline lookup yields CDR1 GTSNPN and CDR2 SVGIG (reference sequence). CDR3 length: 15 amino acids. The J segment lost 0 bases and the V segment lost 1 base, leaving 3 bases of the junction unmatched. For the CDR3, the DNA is TGTGCCTGGAGTGAGACAGGGAGCTCTGGAAACACCATATATTTT. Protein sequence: CAWSETGSSGNTIYF.

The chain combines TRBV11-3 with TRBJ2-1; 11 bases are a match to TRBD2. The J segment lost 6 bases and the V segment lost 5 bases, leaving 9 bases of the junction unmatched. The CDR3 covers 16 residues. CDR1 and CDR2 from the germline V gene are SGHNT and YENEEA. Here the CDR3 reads CASSPLAGGYFNEQFF. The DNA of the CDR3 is TGTGCCAGCAGCCCCCTAGCGGGGGGATATTTCAATGAGCAGTTCTTC.

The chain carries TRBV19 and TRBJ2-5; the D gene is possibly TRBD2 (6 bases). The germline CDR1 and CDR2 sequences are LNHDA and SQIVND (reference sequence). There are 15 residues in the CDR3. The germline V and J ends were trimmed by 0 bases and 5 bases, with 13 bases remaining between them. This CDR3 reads CASSIDQGGVETQYF. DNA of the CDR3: TGTGCCAGTAGTATAGATCAAGGAGGGGTGGAGACCCAGTACTTC.

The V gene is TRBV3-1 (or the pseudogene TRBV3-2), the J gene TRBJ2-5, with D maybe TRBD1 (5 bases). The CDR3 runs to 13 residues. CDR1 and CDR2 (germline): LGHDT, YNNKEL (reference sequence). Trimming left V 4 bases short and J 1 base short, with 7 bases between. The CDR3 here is CASSPGIQETQYF. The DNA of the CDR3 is TGTGCCAGCAGCCCAGGGATCCAAGAGACCCAGTACTTC.

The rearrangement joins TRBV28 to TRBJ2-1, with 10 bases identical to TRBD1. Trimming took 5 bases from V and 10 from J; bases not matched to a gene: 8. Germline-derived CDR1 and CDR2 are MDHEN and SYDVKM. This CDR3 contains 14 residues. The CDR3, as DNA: TGTGCCAGCAGTCTCACCGGGACAGGGGAAGAGCAGTTCTTC. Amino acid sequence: CASSLTGTGEEQFF.

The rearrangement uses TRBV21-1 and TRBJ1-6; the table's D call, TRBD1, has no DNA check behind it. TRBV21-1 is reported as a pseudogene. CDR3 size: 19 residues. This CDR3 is CASSKALGPRTGGDSPLHF. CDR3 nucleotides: TGTGCCAGCAGCAAAGCGCTAGGACCTAGGACAGGGGGCGATTCACCCCTCCACTTT.

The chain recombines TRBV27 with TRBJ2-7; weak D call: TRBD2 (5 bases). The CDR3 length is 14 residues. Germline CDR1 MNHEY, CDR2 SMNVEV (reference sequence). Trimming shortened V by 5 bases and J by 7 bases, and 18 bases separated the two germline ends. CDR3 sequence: CASSLSSATTEQYF. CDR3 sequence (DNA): TGTGCCAGCAGTCTTTCCAGCGCGACTACTGAGCAGTACTTC.

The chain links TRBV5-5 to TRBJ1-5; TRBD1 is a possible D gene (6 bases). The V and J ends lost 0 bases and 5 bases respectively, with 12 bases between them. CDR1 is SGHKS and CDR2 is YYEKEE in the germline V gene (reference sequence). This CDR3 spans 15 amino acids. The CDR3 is CASSLDRVGDQPQHF. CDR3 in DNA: TGTGCCAGCAGCTTGGACAGGGTAGGCGATCAGCCCCAGCATTTT.

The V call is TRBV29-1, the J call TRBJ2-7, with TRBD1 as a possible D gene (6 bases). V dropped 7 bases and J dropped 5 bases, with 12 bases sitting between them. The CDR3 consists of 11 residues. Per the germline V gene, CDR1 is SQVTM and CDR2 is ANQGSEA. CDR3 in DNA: TGCAGCGCTACAGGGTTTGACGAGCAGTACTTC. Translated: CSATGFDEQYF.